A single sample is the source of the 10 T cell receptor beta chains below, sequenced in a study of CD8 T cells in Susac syndrome. cDNA came from about 0.51 to 1 ug RNA primed by random hexamers. TCRdb fed the immunoSEQ multiplex PCR reads into MiXCR, producing one record per CDR3 protein. The data hold roughly 180,000 distinct CDR3 sequences, with approximately 95% observed a single time. Input material: CD4+ T cells from PBMCs. These receptors came from a human donor in good health.

V usage is TRBV4-2 and J usage is TRBJ2-7; 7 bases are shared with TRBD2. The CDR3 contains 17 residues. After removal of 0 bases from V and 6 bases from J, the junction contained 14 bases not matched to a gene. The germline CDR1 and CDR2 sequences are LGHNA and YNFKEQ. The CDR3 loop reads CASSQDGVVGGPGEQYF. The CDR3 DNA is TGTGCCAGCAGCCAAGACGGCGTAGTGGGAGGGCCTGGCGAGCAGTACTTC.

The rearrangement links TRBV7-2 to TRBJ2-1; 12 bases align to TRBD2. Trimming at V came to 5 bases and at J to 0 bases, leaving 2 bases not matched to a gene. The CDR3 loop spans 16 amino acids. Germline CDR1 reads SGHTA; CDR2 reads FQGNSA. CDR3 in amino acids: CASSETSGGSYNEQFF. CDR3 nucleotides: TGTGCCAGCAGCGAGACTAGCGGGGGCTCCTACAATGAGCAGTTCTTC.

The chain couples TRBV9 to TRBJ2-5; 8 positions match TRBD1. J was trimmed by 7 bases and V by 3 bases; bases with no gene match: 17. In germline, CDR1 is SGDLS, CDR2 YYNGEE. This CDR3 has 17 residues. CDR3 sequence reads: CASSAREQGALLGTQYF. For the CDR3, the DNA is TGTGCCAGCAGCGCCCGGGAGCAGGGGGCCCTCTTGGGGACCCAGTACTTC.

V is TRBV6-5 and J is TRBJ2-2, with a tentative D call TRBD1 (5 bases). Germline V CDR1 and CDR2: MNHEY, SVGAGI. This CDR3 comprises 14 residues. V lost 7 bases and J lost 2, with 11 bases in between. CDR3 DNA: TGTGCCAGCACCTTGGACACAAACACCGGGGAGCTGTTTTTT. This sequence encodes CASTLDTNTGELFF.

This clonotype appeared a single time. This chain joins TRBV9 and TRBJ2-3, with 9 positions matching TRBD2. Germline-derived CDR1 and CDR2 are SGDLS and YYNGEE. The V gene end was trimmed by 4 bases and the J gene end by 2 bases; junction bases not matched to a gene: 8. This CDR3 contains 16 residues. The CDR3 here is CASSKGASGTTDTQYF. For the CDR3, the DNA is TGTGCCAGCAGCAAAGGTGCTAGCGGGACCACAGATACGCAGTATTTT.

The chain links TRBV7-6 to TRBJ2-3; no firm D call. The germline CDR1 and CDR2 sequences are SGHVS and FNYEAQ. Trimming shortened V by 1 base and J by 0 bases, and 5 bases separated the two germline ends. The CDR3 consists of 14 residues. This chain's CDR3 is CASSLGRSTDTQYF. Written as DNA, the CDR3 is TGTGCCAGCAGCTTAGGGCGGAGCACAGATACGCAGTATTTT.

The chain uses TRBV29-1 and TRBJ2-5, with D possibly TRBD2 on 6 matching bases. Germline values: CDR1 SQVTM, CDR2 ANQGSEA. V shed 0 bases and J shed 4 bases, with 12 bases lying between them. CDR3 size: 14 residues. Written as DNA, the CDR3 is TGCAGCGTTGAAGATCGGCGGGGCTCAGAGACCCAGTACTTC. Translating gives CSVEDRRGSETQYF.

The chain is built from TRBV29-1 and TRBJ2-3; D uncertain. Per germline, CDR1 SQVTM and CDR2 ANQGSEA. The CDR3 has 13 residues. Trimming removed 7 bases at V and 2 bases at J, with 13 bases between. Here the CDR3 reads CSAKHGVTDTQYF. CDR3 DNA: TGCAGCGCAAAGCATGGTGTCACAGATACGCAGTATTTT.

The chain is built from TRBV29-1 and TRBJ1-5; perhaps TRBD1 as D (5 bases). CDR3 length equals 12 residues. CDR1 and CDR2 from the germline V gene are SQVTM and ANQGSEA. Trimming stripped 4 bases from V and 6 bases from J, with 10 bases between. CDR3: CSVVPQGQPQHF. DNA of the CDR3: TGCAGCGTTGTTCCCCAGGGTCAGCCCCAGCATTTT.

This rearrangement joins TRBV7-9 to TRBJ2-5, with 11 bases matching TRBD2. CDR3 length equals 14 residues. The ends lost 5 bases at V and 6 bases at J; junction bases unmatched: 5. Germline CDR1 is SEHNR and CDR2 is FQNEAQ (reference sequence). CDR3 sequence (DNA): TGTGCCAGCAGCGCCACTAGCGGGAGTCAGACCCAGTACTTC. It codes for CASSATSGSQTQYF.